The 2 T cell receptor beta chains presented below share a single source sample, sequenced in a study of blood T cells in healthy people across ages. A second PCR, run for roughly 7 to 12 cycles, used a sample-barcoded 5' primer plus a J-beta primer mix. TCRdb fed the 5' RACE reads into MiXCR, producing one record per CDR3 protein. The table has some 930,000 distinct CDR3 sequences, 25% to 35% seen once. A further study also used this sample, focusing on T cells of mothers and their children.

Specimen: blood. These receptor sequences come from a woman between 40 and 55 years old in good health.

As for this clonotype: The germline gene is not matched at one end of the junction; a read error may be the cause. V and J are TRBV7-2 and TRBJ1-3, with 7 bases that match TRBD1. CDR3 length: 15 residues. From germline, CDR1 is SGHTA and CDR2 FQGNSA. For the CDR3, the DNA is TGTGCCAGCAGCTTAGTGACAGGGCGGGGAAACGCCATATATTTT. Translating gives CASSLVTGRGNAIYF.

This clonotype showed up many times. The V call is TRBV5-4, the J call TRBJ2-1; 8 bases map to TRBD1. Germline V gene lookup returns CDR1 SGHNT and CDR2 YYREEE (reference sequence). The ends lost 4 bases at V and 8 bases at J; junction bases unmatched: 8. This CDR3 spans 14 amino acids. The CDR3 DNA follows: TGTGCCAGCAGCAGGCCGACAGGGGTACATGAGCAGTTCTTC. Protein product: CASSRPTGVHEQFF.